The 31 T cell receptor beta chains below come from one sample, sequenced in a study of molecular identifiers for immune sequencing clone quantification. TCRdb itself ran the PCR reads through MiXCR, one entry per CDR3 protein. The data contain roughly 100,000 distinct CDR3 sequences, under 40% of them singletons. Material for sequencing was naive CD8+ T cells from blood, with Jurkat cell RNA spiked in. Subset of the sample: FACS-sorted CD8+CD4-CCR7+CD45RA+ naive T cells. The origin of the receptors is a human donor in good health. Some libraries in this study had Jurkat cell RNA spiked in.

This clonotype appeared a single time. The V call is TRBV11-2, the J call TRBJ2-1, with D maybe TRBD2 (5 bases). Trimming stripped 1 base from V and 3 bases from J, with 13 bases between. This CDR3 region has 16 residues. In germline, CDR1 is SGHAT, CDR2 FQNNGV. CDR3 in amino acids: CASSLGASGLYNEQFF. The DNA of the CDR3 is TGTGCCAGCAGCTTAGGGGCGAGCGGACTCTACAATGAGCAGTTCTTC.

This clonotype was seen many times. The V and J genes are TRBV14 and TRBJ2-7; D gene ambiguous. V gave up 1 base and J gave up 2 bases, with 3 bases separating them. Germline CDR1 reads SGHDN; CDR2 reads FVKESK. The CDR3 sequence is 12 residues long. The CDR3 spells CASSQGAYEQYF. The DNA of the CDR3 is TGTGCCAGCAGCCAAGGCGCCTACGAGCAGTACTTC.

The chain couples TRBV20-1 to TRBJ1-6; D is perhaps TRBD1 (5 bases). Germline V CDR1 and CDR2: DFQATT, SNEGSKA (reference sequence). Deletions cut 5 bases from V and 6 bases from J, with 14 bases between. CDR3 length equals 14 residues. The CDR3 nucleotides read TGCAGTGCTCCCTCCAAGGGGCCTAATTCACCCCTCCACTTT. This encodes CSAPSKGPNSPLHF.

This chain links TRBV28 with TRBJ2-3; D not certain. Germline values: CDR1 MDHEN, CDR2 SYDVKM. Trimming cost V 6 bases and J 2 bases, with 15 bases left between them. The CDR3 is 15 residues long. The CDR3 loop is CASSDRSTITDTQYF. Here the CDR3 DNA reads TGTGCCAGCAGCGACCGATCGACCATCACAGATACGCAGTATTTT. The variable domain in full, with the rest retrieved from reference TRBV28 and TRBJ2-3, is DVKVTQSSRYLVKRTGEKVFLECVQDMDHENMFWYRQDPGLGLRLIYFSYDVKMKEKGDIPEGYSVSREKKERFSLILESASTNQTSMYLCASSDRSTITDTQYFGPGTRLTVL.

This clonotype was seen only once. DNA of the CDR3: TGTGCCAGCAGCTTAGCGAGTCACGAGCAGTACTTC. Its protein product is CASSLASHEQYF. The chain carries TRBV7-9 and TRBJ2-7; D not certain. CDR1 and CDR2 from the germline V gene are SEHNR and FQNEAQ (reference sequence). V lost 0 bases and J lost 5, with 5 bases in between. The CDR3 is 12 amino acids.

There are a few counts of this clonotype. The chain is built from TRBV5-6 and TRBJ2-7; 7 nucleotides agree with TRBD2. Germline assignment: CDR1 SGHDT and CDR2 YYEEEE. CDR3 length: 14 amino acids. The ends lost 2 bases at V and 0 bases at J; junction bases unmatched: 2. In nucleotides, the CDR3 is TGTGCCAGCAGCTTTGGGGACTACTCCTACGAGCAGTACTTC. Its translation: CASSFGDYSYEQYF. Based on the CDR3 plus reference TRBV5-6 and TRBJ2-7, the full variable domain is DAGVTQSPTHLIKTRGQQVTLRCSPKSGHDTVSWYQQALGQGPQFIFQYYEEEERQRGNFPDRFSGHQFPNYSSELNVNALLLGDSALYLCASSFGDYSYEQYFGPGTRLTVT.

In the case of this clonotype: The CDR3 does not close with the conserved phenylalanine or tryptophan, likely indicating a read error. The chain has TRBV5-4 and TRBJ2-7; a weak D match, TRBD1 (5 bases). The ends were cut back, 4 bases at V and 3 bases at J, with 14 bases in the middle. CDR1 and CDR2 (germline): SGHNT, YYREEE (reference sequence). This CDR3 has 14 amino acids. The CDR3 spells CASSGALADYEQYY. CDR3 coding DNA: TGTGCCAGCAGCGGGGCGCTGGCCGACTACGAGCAGTACTAC.

This clonotype appeared a few times. This sequence joins TRBV11-2 and TRBJ2-7; D is tentatively TRBD1 or TRBD2 (5 bases each). V was cut by 1 base and J by 5 bases, with 18 bases left in between. CDR3 length: 16 residues. CDR1 is SGHAT, CDR2 FQNNGV, per germline. The CDR3 DNA sequence: TGTGCCAGCAGCTTAGCCAGGGTGCTAGCTCGGGACGAGCAGTACTTC. Translation: CASSLARVLARDEQYF.

This clonotype was counted once. A much larger clonotype is one base distant, so this may be a read error. The CDR3 DNA follows: TGTGCCAGCGGTTTACCGAACGACGGCACAGATACGCAGTATTTT. Protein product: CASGLPNDGTDTQYF. The genes are TRBV28 and TRBJ2-3; no clear D. Germline V gene lookup returns CDR1 MDHEN and CDR2 SYDVKM. This CDR3 spans 15 amino acids.

For the CDR3, the DNA is TGTGCCAGCAGTCCGTGGACTAGCGGAGAGACCCAGTACTTC. It is translated as CASSPWTSGETQYF. This rearrangement joins TRBV27 to TRBJ2-5; TRBD2 agrees at 10 bases. CDR1 and CDR2 (germline): MNHEY, SMNVEV (reference sequence). J lost 4 bases, V lost 5 bases, and 4 bases had no gene match. The CDR3 sequence is 14 residues long.

In its sample, this clonotype was seen a few times. The chain employs TRBV6-2 or TRBV6-3 and TRBJ2-5; D assignment may be TRBD1 or TRBD2 (5 bases each). Germline V lookup: CDR1 MNHEY, CDR2 SVGEGT. V was cut by 8 bases and J by 5 bases, with 15 bases left in between. This CDR3 spans 13 amino acids. The CDR3 DNA reads TGTGCCAGCCGGGACCATAGTACGGAGACCCAGTACTTC. It is translated as CASRDHSTETQYF.

The sample holds many counts of this clonotype. The J gene is TRBJ1-1, the V gene TRBV20-1; D remains unclear. The CDR3 is 13 residues long. The V end was cut by 0 bases, the J end by 1 base, with 6 bases between. Germline CDR1 reads DFQATT; CDR2 reads SNEGSKA (reference sequence). This CDR3 is CSARDPGNTEAFF. CDR3 nucleotides: TGCAGTGCTAGAGATCCAGGGAACACTGAAGCTTTCTTT.

As to this clonotype: A single base separates this from a much larger clone, so it may be a read error. The V and J genes are TRBV12-3 or TRBV12-4 and TRBJ2-7, with TRBD1 as a possible D gene (6 bases). Trimming pared 5 bases from V and 6 bases from J, leaving 8 bases between. This CDR3 has 11 amino acids. CDR3 in amino acids: CASSAGVEQYF. The DNA of the CDR3 is TGTGCCAGCAGTGCAGGGGTCGAGCAGTACTTC.

In this sample, this clonotype turned up a few times. The rearrangement joins TRBV12-5 to TRBJ2-3; D is perhaps TRBD1 (5 bases). Trimming shortened V by 2 bases and J by 6 bases, and 12 bases separated the two germline ends. The CDR3 length is 14 residues. Germline CDR1 reads LGHNT; CDR2 reads FRNRAP. The CDR3 sequence is CASGLPQGWDTQYF. CDR3 bases: TGTGCTAGTGGTTTGCCCCAGGGTTGGGATACGCAGTATTTT.

This clonotype was seen only a few times. This chain connects TRBV20-1 to TRBJ2-7, with 9 positions matching TRBD2. V dropped 6 bases and J dropped 3; count of bases not matched to a gene: 15. CDR1 is DFQATT, CDR2 SNEGSKA, per germline (reference sequence). CDR3 size: 16 residues. CDR3 loop: CSARSEGLAGFYEQYF. CDR3 in DNA: TGCAGTGCGCGTTCTGAAGGGCTAGCGGGATTCTACGAGCAGTACTTC.

The V call is TRBV19, the J call TRBJ1-1; D call uncertain. The CDR3 runs to 13 residues. Trimming took off 2 bases at V and 6 bases at J, with 10 bases between the two ends. Germline CDR1 LNHDA, CDR2 SQIVND (reference sequence). The CDR3 coding sequence is TGTGCCAGTAGTATATGGTCCGGGGCTGAAGCTTTCTTT. Translated, it gives CASSIWSGAEAFF.

V gene TRBV12-3 or TRBV12-4 combines with J gene TRBJ1-1; D unresolved. This CDR3 is built from 11 residues. V lost 4 bases and J 12 bases, leaving 12 bases between the germline ends. This chain's CDR3 is CASSWGCLTFF. In DNA form, the CDR3 reads TGTGCCAGCAGTTGGGGATGTCTAACTTTCTTT.

The V and J genes are TRBV9 and TRBJ2-7; TRBD2 is a possible D gene (5 bases). The length of the CDR3 is 13 residues. CDR1 is SGDLS, CDR2 YYNGEE, per germline. V was cut by 3 bases and J by 2 bases, with 9 bases left in between. The DNA of the CDR3 is TGTGCCAGCAGCGCAGCGGACCCCTACGAGCAGTACTTC. Protein product: CASSAADPYEQYF.

This clonotype has a single count. It is likely a read error, because the conserved phenylalanine at the end of the CDR3 is missing. V usage is TRBV5-6 and J usage is TRBJ1-5; D possibly corresponds to TRBD1 (5 bases). The germline V and J ends were trimmed by 4 bases and 3 bases, with 8 bases remaining between them. This CDR3 spans 13 amino acids. The germline V gene encodes CDR1 SGHDT and CDR2 YYEEEE. CDR3 residues: CASSGGDNQPQHI. Here the CDR3 DNA reads TGTGCCAGCAGCGGAGGGGACAATCAGCCCCAGCATATT.

The chain recombines TRBV29-1 with TRBJ2-2; D perhaps matches TRBD1 (6 bases). The CDR3 is made up of 16 amino acids. Germline-derived CDR1 and CDR2 are SQVTM and ANQGSEA. Trimming took 3 bases from V and 2 from J, leaving 16 bases between them. The chain's CDR3 is CSVDSAGTLNTGELFF. CDR3 DNA sequence: TGCAGCGTTGACTCAGCTGGGACACTTAACACCGGGGAGCTGTTTTTT.

As regards this clonotype: A single base separates this from a much larger clone, so it may be a read error. This chain connects TRBV5-4 to TRBJ2-3; D possibly uses TRBD1 or TRBD2 (5 bases each). This CDR3 comprises 13 residues. Trimming left V 7 bases short and J 6 bases short, with 15 bases between. CDR1 is SGHNT, CDR2 YYREEE, per germline (reference sequence). CDR3 region: CASGPSWGDTQYF. CDR3 nucleotides: TGTGCCAGCGGCCCGAGTTGGGGGGATACGCAGTATTTT.

This clonotype was recorded at least ten times. V gene TRBV7-8 combines with J gene TRBJ1-6; weak D call: TRBD1 (5 bases). The germline CDR1 and CDR2 sequences are SGHVS and FQNEAQ. V gave up 2 bases and J gave up 7 bases, with 6 bases separating them. The CDR3 has 13 amino acids. The CDR3 here is CASSLSGNSPLHF. DNA for the CDR3: TGTGCCAGCAGCTTATCAGGGAATTCACCCCTCCACTTT.

This clonotype has a single count. The chain recombines TRBV12-3 or TRBV12-4 with TRBJ2-5; TRBD2 aligns across 7 bases. The ends lost 6 bases at V and 9 bases at J; junction bases unmatched: 7. The CDR3 spans 12 residues. The CDR3 here is CASREGGASQYF. The CDR3 nucleotides are TGTGCCAGCAGAGAGGGAGGGGCGTCCCAGTACTTC.

The rearrangement uses TRBV27 and TRBJ2-7, with D unresolved. CDR1 MNHEY and CDR2 SMNVEV come from the germline V gene (reference sequence). Deletions cut 0 bases from V and 5 bases from J, with 20 bases between. This CDR3 is 17 amino acids long. The CDR3 DNA follows: TGTGCCAGCAGTTTATCAGGGTTTGGGCAGGTTTCCAACGAGCAGTACTTC. Residues: CASSLSGFGQVSNEQYF.

This clonotype came up a few times. At one boundary the junction diverges from the germline segment, which might be a read error. The gene calls are TRBV6-2 or TRBV6-3 and TRBJ2-7; tentative D call: TRBD1 (6 bases). CDR3 size: 14 residues. Germline V gives CDR1 MNHEY, CDR2 SVGEGT. The CDR3 nucleotides are TGTGCCAGCAGTTACTCAGGACAGTACTACGGGCAGTACTTC. Amino acids: CASSYSGQYYGQYF.

The genes are TRBV4-1 and TRBJ1-1; D uncertain. The CDR3 runs 13 residues. The germline V gene has CDR1 MGHRA and CDR2 YSYEKL. V lost 1 base, J lost 3 bases, and 6 bases lay in between. DNA for the CDR3: TGCGCCAGCAGCCAAGTATTGTACACTGAAGCTTTCTTT. It specifies CASSQVLYTEAFF.

As for this clonotype: Here the CDR3 omits its conserved ending phenylalanine or tryptophan, so a read error is the likely source. The gene calls are TRBV10-2 and TRBJ2-4; D uncertain. From germline, CDR1 is WSHSY and CDR2 SAAADI. This CDR3 spans 15 amino acids. Trimming shortened V by 4 bases and J by 0 bases, and 10 bases separated the two germline ends. CDR3 nucleotide sequence: TGCGCCAGCAGTGGCCGGGCGTTAGCCAAAAACATTCAGTACTAC. Encoded protein: CASSGRALAKNIQYY.

The J gene is TRBJ2-7, the V gene TRBV29-1; no definite D call. This CDR3 region has 12 residues. CDR1 is SQVTM and CDR2 is ANQGSEA in the germline V gene. Trimming cost V 3 bases and J 4 bases, with 10 bases left between them. The CDR3 DNA reads as TGCAGCGTTGAGGTCGGAGCTTACGAGCAGTACTTC. Protein sequence: CSVEVGAYEQYF.

About this clonotype itself: No conserved phenylalanine or tryptophan is present at the end of the CDR3, so a read error is the likely explanation. V usage is TRBV29-1 and J usage is TRBJ2-5; the D gene is possibly TRBD1 (5 bases). The CDR3 loop spans 11 amino acids. V dropped 7 bases and J dropped 6 bases, with 12 bases sitting between them. Germline V gene data show CDR1 as SQVTM and CDR2 as ANQGSEA. The CDR3 protein is CSAEGAKTQYN. Written as DNA, the CDR3 is TGCAGCGCCGAAGGGGCAAAGACCCAGTACAAC.

For this clonotype: The germline gene is not matched at one end of the junction; a read error may be the cause. V gene TRBV10-3 combines with J gene TRBJ2-7; D call uncertain. The CDR3 sequence is 12 residues long. Germline values: CDR1 ENHRY, CDR2 SYGVKD. The CDR3 here is CAISAGSFEQYF. The CDR3 nucleotides are TGTGCCATCTCGGCAGGCTCCTTCGAGCAGTACTTC.

About this clonotype itself: This sequence may be a read error, since a much larger clone differs from it by one base. J is TRBJ2-3 and V is TRBV14; D gene uncertain. There are 15 residues in the CDR3. With 4 bases removed from V and 4 bases from J, the gap between germline ends came to 15 bases. CDR1 SGHDN and CDR2 FVKESK come from the germline V gene. The CDR3 loop reads CASSPSIEIPDTQYF. The DNA of the CDR3 is TGTGCCAGCAGCCCGTCGATAGAGATCCCAGATACGCAGTATTTT.